Listed here is a single TCR beta chain. Its specificity is unknown. Runs used v3.0 of the immunoSEQ assay and were done at survey level. The protocol was immunoSEQ multiplex PCR, while the TCRdb copy is restricted to in-frame clones and leaves out a portion. The data hold 25,000 to 35,000 clones, with roughly 90% observed a single time. This sample is part of a study of long-term antiretroviral therapy in people with HIV. As for the study in general: The earliest samples predate the 2015 immediate-ART recommendation by about a decade.

After removal of 5 bases from V and 4 bases from J, the junction contained 11 bases not matched to a gene. Germline CDR1 is MDHEN and CDR2 is SYDVKM. There are 16 residues in the CDR3. Whole-study findings and limits: When set beside controls, HIV repertoires had CDR3 length ranges that were narrower. Gathering of blood took place between the mid-2000s and the late 2010s, possibly under older ART regimens. Post-ART samples showed increased diversity that remained below transplant donor control levels.

This TCR was recovered from a woman in her late teens or twenties with HIV. The specimen comprised unsorted PBMCs, sampled 0.5 years after starting antiretroviral therapy. The rearrangement joins TRBV28 to TRBJ1-5, with TRBD1 identical over 7 bases. The CDR3 region is CASSPNPTGRNQPQHF. CDR3 bases: TGTGCCAGCAGTCCCAACCCGACAGGGCGGAATCAGCCCCAGCATTTT. Supplemented by reference TRBV28 and TRBJ1-5, the full variable domain reads DVKVTQSSRYLVKRTGEKVFLECVQDMDHENMFWYRQDPGLGLRLIYFSYDVKMKEKGDIPEGYSVSREKKERFSLILESASTNQTSMYLCASSPNPTGRNQPQHFGDGTRLSIL.